This T cell receptor beta chain was captured in a study of blood T cell repertoires in COVID-19. Germline lookup yields CDR1 MDHEN and CDR2 SYDVKM. There are 16 residues in the CDR3. V lost 4 bases and J lost 1; bases outside the gene matches: 7. How the authors handled the data: Amplification from reference gene primers served as the basis for estimated nucleated cell counts. Profiled with immunoSEQ multiplex PCR; TCRdb holds only in-frame clones, not every one. From that table come the V and J calls and clone size; the DNA was used to work out D and trimming. The table lists 90,000 to 100,000 clones, approximately 84% of them singletons, with about 9.4% in the top ten.

The chain joins TRBV28 to TRBJ1-5; 7 bases agree with TRBD1. The TCR originated in a man in his 70s with acute or convalescent COVID-19. Material: peripheral blood. CDR3 region: CASSYRQGGSNQPQHF. CDR3 sequence (DNA): TGTGCCAGCAGTTACCGACAGGGTGGAAGCAATCAGCCCCAGCATTTT.